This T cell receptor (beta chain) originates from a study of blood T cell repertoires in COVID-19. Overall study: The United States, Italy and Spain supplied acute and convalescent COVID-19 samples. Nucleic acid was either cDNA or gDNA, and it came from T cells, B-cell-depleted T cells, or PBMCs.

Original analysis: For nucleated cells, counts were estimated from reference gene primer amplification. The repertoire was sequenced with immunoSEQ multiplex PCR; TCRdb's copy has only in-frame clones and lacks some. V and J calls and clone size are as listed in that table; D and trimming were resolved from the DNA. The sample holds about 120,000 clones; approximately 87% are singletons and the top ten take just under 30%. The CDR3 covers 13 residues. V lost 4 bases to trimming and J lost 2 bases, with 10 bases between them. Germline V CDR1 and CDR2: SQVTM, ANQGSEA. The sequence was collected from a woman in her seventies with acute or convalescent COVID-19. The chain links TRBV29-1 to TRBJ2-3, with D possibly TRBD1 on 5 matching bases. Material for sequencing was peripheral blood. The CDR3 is CSVGGRVTDTQYF. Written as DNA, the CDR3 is TGCAGCGTTGGGGGCCGGGTCACAGATACGCAGTATTTT.